This TCR beta chain appears in the sequencing data of a study of T cells after posttransplantation cyclophosphamide. Study findings and constraints: TRB overlap between skin or GI tissue T cells and blood was limited. Recipient CMV seropositivity and CMV reactivation strongly tracked TRB clonality.

About this clone itself: As yet, its antigen is unknown.

There are 16 residues in the CDR3. From germline, CDR1 is GTSNPN and CDR2 SVGIG (reference sequence). Trimming left V 0 bases short and J 1 base short, with 15 bases between. Sequencing used immunoSEQ multiplex PCR; TCRdb keeps in-frame clones, though not all of them. This table holds about 28,000 clones, just over 85% found once. The clonotype originates from a man over 45. The sequencing input was PBMCs. The J gene is TRBJ2-5, the V gene TRBV30; D gene ambiguous. CDR3 sequence: CAWSVLPVRFQETQYF. CDR3 nucleotides: TGTGCCTGGAGTGTCCTTCCTGTTCGGTTCCAAGAGACCCAGTACTTC.